Listed below are T cell receptor beta chains from one sample, sequenced in a study of metastatic and nonmetastatic thyroid tumors. Using MiXCR, TCRdb reanalyzed the PCR reads. This table has fewer than 20,000 clones, about 19% appearing once. Sequenced input: tumor tissue. The receptors were sampled from a female donor with papillary thyroid cancer or a benign thyroid nodule (not recorded which). Some clones in this sample may be carry-over from other donors' samples. Both conserved end residues are part of each CDR3. The order of the fields is CDR3 length, D gene, clone size, V gene, J gene, CDR3 DNA, CDR3 protein. A D gene is named only where the DNA matches it firmly. Only part of the rows carry a size: once, few, many, or a class if the clone is expanded.

length: 14
D: NA
size: few
V: TRBV28
J: TRBJ2-7
DNA: TGTGCCAGCAGTTTATCTCTCGAGGTTCACGAGCAGTACTTC
CDR3: CASSLSLEVHEQYF

length: 16
D: NA
size: many
V: TRBV20-1
J: TRBJ2-7
DNA: TGCAGTGCTAGAGGGGGCTACGGGGAAGAGGTCTACGAGCAGTACTTC
CDR3: CSARGGYGEEVYEQYF

length: 15
D: NA
size: NA
V: TRBV7-9
J: TRBJ1-3
DNA: TGTGCCAAGCAGGCCATGGAGACCTCTGGAAACACCATATATTTT
CDR3: CAKQAMETSGNTIYF

length: 16
D: NA
size: NA
V: TRBV20-1
J: TRBJ1-5
DNA: TGCAGTGCTAGAGACCGGAGGGGAGGGAGCAATCAGCCCCAGCATTTT
CDR3: CSARDRRGGSNQPQHF

length: 14
D: TRBD1
size: NA
V: TRBV30
J: TRBJ1-3
DNA: TGTGCCTGGGATCCGACAGGGAACGGAAACACCATATATTTT
CDR3: CAWDPTGNGNTIYF

length: 15
D: NA
size: many
V: TRBV20-1
J: TRBJ2-3
DNA: TGCAGTGCTAGAGATGGACACAGAGATACAGATACGCAGTATTTT
CDR3: CSARDGHRDTDTQYF

length: 15
D: TRBD2
size: many
V: TRBV28
J: TRBJ2-5
DNA: TGTGCCAGCAGTTTTGGTAGCGGGGTGTTGGAGACCCAGTACTTC
CDR3: CASSFGSGVLETQYF

length: 14
D: TRBD1
size: many
V: TRBV20-1
J: TRBJ1-2
DNA: TGCAGTGCAGGGGGACAGGGGGCGGACTATGGCTACACCTTC
CDR3: CSAGGQGADYGYTF

length: 18
D: NA
size: NA
V: TRBV11-1
J: TRBJ2-3
DNA: TGTGCCAGCAGCTTATCCCCTTGGGGGGACGTTGGAACAGATACGCAGTATTTT
CDR3: CASSLSPWGDVGTDTQYF

length: 16
D: NA
size: NA
V: TRBV27
J: TRBJ1-1
DNA: TGTGCCAGCAGTTCGACTGCTCTGATGGGAAGAACTGAAGCTTTCTTT
CDR3: CASSSTALMGRTEAFF

length: 14
D: NA
size: many
V: TRBV28
J: TRBJ1-1
DNA: TGTGCCAGCAGTTTGCTACAGACGAACACTGAAGCTTTCTTT
CDR3: CASSLLQTNTEAFF

length: 16
D: TRBD1
size: NA
V: TRBV2
J: TRBJ1-5
DNA: TGTGCCAGCAGTGAAGCGCTCAGGGGGGTTTTGCGGCCCCAGCATTTT
CDR3: CASSEALRGVLRPQHF

length: 15
D: TRBD2
size: medium-sized
V: TRBV7-9
J: TRBJ2-1
DNA: TGTGCCAGCAGTCATAGCGGGAGTGTCTACAATGAGCAGTTCTTC
CDR3: CASSHSGSVYNEQFF

length: 13
D: NA
size: NA
V: TRBV7-2
J: TRBJ2-3
DNA: TGTGCCAGCAGCCCCCAAAAGCCAGATACGCAGTATTTT
CDR3: CASSPQKPDTQYF

length: 20
D: TRBD2
size: NA
V: TRBV6-2/TRBV6-3
J: TRBJ2-1
DNA: TGTGCCAGCAGTTACTGGGGCGGCACAACGTTCCAGCGGGAGGTCGGTGAGCAGTTCTTC
CDR3: CASSYWGGTTFQREVGEQFF

length: 17
D: NA
size: few
V: TRBV12-3/TRBV12-4
J: TRBJ1-1
DNA: TGTGCCAGCAGGATGGGTGGGGGCCAACTCCTGAACACTGAAGCTTTCTTT
CDR3: CASRMGGGQLLNTEAFF

length: 13
D: NA
size: NA
V: TRBV5-8
J: TRBJ1-1
DNA: TGTGCCAGCAGCCTTTGGGCCCTGACTGAAGCTTTCTTT
CDR3: CASSLWALTEAFF

length: 16
D: NA
size: many
V: TRBV5-1
J: TRBJ2-3
DNA: TGCGCCAGCAGCCCAACGATCGGGACCGCCTCAGATACGCAGTATTTT
CDR3: CASSPTIGTASDTQYF

length: 14
D: TRBD1
size: many
V: TRBV29-1
J: TRBJ2-1
DNA: TGCAGCGTTAGAGGACAGGGGACGCGGAGGGAGCAGTTCTTC
CDR3: CSVRGQGTRREQFF

length: 15
D: TRBD1
size: many
V: TRBV7-2
J: TRBJ1-1
DNA: TGTGCCAGCAGCCCCGGGACAGGGACGATGACTGAAGCTTTCTTT
CDR3: CASSPGTGTMTEAFF

length: 14
D: NA
size: many
V: TRBV9
J: TRBJ2-5
DNA: TGTGCCAGCAGCGTAGCCTCAGGCCCAGAGACCCAGTACTTC
CDR3: CASSVASGPETQYF

length: 13
D: TRBD1
size: few
V: TRBV6-1
J: TRBJ2-7
DNA: TGTGCCAGCAGTGATGGGACAGCCCCCGAGCAGTACTTC
CDR3: CASSDGTAPEQYF

length: 16
D: TRBD2
size: NA
V: TRBV20-1
J: TRBJ2-3
DNA: TGCAGTGCTAGTCGAGTAGCGGGAGGGTACACAGATACGCAGTATTTT
CDR3: CSASRVAGGYTDTQYF

length: 15
D: NA
size: many
V: TRBV6-1
J: TRBJ1-6
DNA: TGTGCCAGCAGTGAACCTCCCGACGGAAATTCACCCCTCCACTTT
CDR3: CASSEPPDGNSPLHF

length: 15
D: NA
size: many
V: TRBV5-1
J: TRBJ1-2
DNA: TGCGCCAGCAGCTTCTCCACAGGGAGTCCTTATGGCTACACCTTC
CDR3: CASSFSTGSPYGYTF

length: 14
D: TRBD2
size: few
V: TRBV10-1
J: TRBJ2-7
DNA: TGCGCCAGAAAGGGACTAGCGGGGGGATACGAGCAGTACTTC
CDR3: CARKGLAGGYEQYF

length: 15
D: TRBD1
size: many
V: TRBV30
J: TRBJ1-1
DNA: TGTGCCTGGAGTCATAGGACAGGGACTTACACTGAAGCTTTCTTT
CDR3: CAWSHRTGTYTEAFF

length: 15
D: TRBD2
size: NA
V: TRBV5-1
J: TRBJ2-3
DNA: TGCGCCAGCAGCTGGGGGACTAGCGGGGGAGATACGCAGTATTTT
CDR3: CASSWGTSGGDTQYF

length: 13
D: NA
size: NA
V: TRBV20-1
J: TRBJ1-1
DNA: TGCAGTGCTAGCGCAGGAGCGAACACTGAAGCTTTCTTT
CDR3: CSASAGANTEAFF

length: 14
D: NA
size: NA
V: TRBV30
J: TRBJ2-7
DNA: TGTGCCTGGAGTGGTGGCAGGGGTCTCAACGAGCAGTACTTC
CDR3: CAWSGGRGLNEQYF

length: 13
D: NA
size: many
V: TRBV5-6
J: TRBJ2-5
DNA: TGTGCCAGCAGCTTGTGGTACCAAGAGACCCAGTACTTC
CDR3: CASSLWYQETQYF

length: 13
D: NA
size: NA
V: TRBV5-1
J: TRBJ2-5
DNA: TGCGCCAGCAGCTCGGGACCGGGGGAGACCCAGTACTTC
CDR3: CASSSGPGETQYF

length: 12
D: NA
size: NA
V: TRBV6-2/TRBV6-3
J: TRBJ2-7
DNA: TGTGCCAACAGTTTGACAGGCTACGAGCAGTACTTC
CDR3: CANSLTGYEQYF

length: 15
D: TRBD1
size: NA
V: TRBV7-3
J: TRBJ1-3
DNA: TGTGCCAGCAGCTTAGGGAGGCCTGGGACAGACACAATATATTTT
CDR3: CASSLGRPGTDTIYF

length: 12
D: NA
size: many
V: TRBV28
J: TRBJ2-1
DNA: TGTGCCAGCAGTGCTACTTTCGATGAGCAGTTCTTC
CDR3: CASSATFDEQFF

length: 16
D: NA
size: many
V: TRBV3-1
J: TRBJ2-3
DNA: TGTGCCAGCAGCCCGTACGTTGGCGGGAGCACAGATACGCAGTATTTT
CDR3: CASSPYVGGSTDTQYF

length: 15
D: NA
size: few
V: TRBV6-1
J: TRBJ2-6
DNA: TGTGCCAGCAGTGATTGGGCAGCTGGGGCCAACGTCCTGACTTTC
CDR3: CASSDWAAGANVLTF

length: 16
D: TRBD2
size: NA
V: TRBV3-1
J: TRBJ2-3
DNA: TGTGCCAGCAGCCAAGTGGCGCTAGCGGGCACAGATACGCAGTATTTT
CDR3: CASSQVALAGTDTQYF

length: 14
D: NA
size: many
V: TRBV11-2
J: TRBJ1-3
DNA: TGTGCCAGCAGCCATGGACCCTCTGGAAACACCATATATTTT
CDR3: CASSHGPSGNTIYF